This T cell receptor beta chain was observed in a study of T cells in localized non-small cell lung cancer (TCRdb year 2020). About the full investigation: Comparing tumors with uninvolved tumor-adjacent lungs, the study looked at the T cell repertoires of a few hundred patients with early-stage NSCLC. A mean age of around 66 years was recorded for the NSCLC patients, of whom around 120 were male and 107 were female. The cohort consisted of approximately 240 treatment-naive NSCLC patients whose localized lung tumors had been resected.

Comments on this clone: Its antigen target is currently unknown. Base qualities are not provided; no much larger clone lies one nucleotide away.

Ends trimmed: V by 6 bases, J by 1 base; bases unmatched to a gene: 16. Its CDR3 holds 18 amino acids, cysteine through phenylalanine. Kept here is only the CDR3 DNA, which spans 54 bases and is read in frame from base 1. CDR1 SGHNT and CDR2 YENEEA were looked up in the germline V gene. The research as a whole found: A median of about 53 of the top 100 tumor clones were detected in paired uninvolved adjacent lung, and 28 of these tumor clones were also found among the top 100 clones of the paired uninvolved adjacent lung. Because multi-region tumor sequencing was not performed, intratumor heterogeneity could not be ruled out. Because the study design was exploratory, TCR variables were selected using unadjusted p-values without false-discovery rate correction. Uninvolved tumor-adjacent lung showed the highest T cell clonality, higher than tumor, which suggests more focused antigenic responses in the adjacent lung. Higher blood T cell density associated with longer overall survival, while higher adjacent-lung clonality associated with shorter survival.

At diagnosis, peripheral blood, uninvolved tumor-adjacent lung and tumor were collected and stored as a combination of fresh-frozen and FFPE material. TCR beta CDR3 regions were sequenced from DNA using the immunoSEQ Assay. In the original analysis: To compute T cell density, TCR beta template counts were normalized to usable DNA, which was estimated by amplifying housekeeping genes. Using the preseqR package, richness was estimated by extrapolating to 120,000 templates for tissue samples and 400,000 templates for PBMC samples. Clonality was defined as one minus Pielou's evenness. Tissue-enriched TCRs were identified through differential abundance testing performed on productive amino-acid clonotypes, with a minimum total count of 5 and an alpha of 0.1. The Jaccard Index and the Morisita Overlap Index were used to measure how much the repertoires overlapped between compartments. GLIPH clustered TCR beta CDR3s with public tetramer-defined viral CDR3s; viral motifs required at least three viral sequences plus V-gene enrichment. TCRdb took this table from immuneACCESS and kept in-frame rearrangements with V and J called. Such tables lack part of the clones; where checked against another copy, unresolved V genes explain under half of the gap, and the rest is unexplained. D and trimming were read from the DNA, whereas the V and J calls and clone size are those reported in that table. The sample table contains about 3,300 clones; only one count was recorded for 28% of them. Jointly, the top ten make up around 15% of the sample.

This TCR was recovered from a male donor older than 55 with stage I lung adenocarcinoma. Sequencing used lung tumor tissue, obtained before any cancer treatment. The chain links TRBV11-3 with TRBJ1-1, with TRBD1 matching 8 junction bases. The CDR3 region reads CASSYRQGTPYANTEAFF. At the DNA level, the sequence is TGTGCCAGCAGTTACCGACAGGGGACCCCTTACGCGAACACTGAAGCTTTCTTT.